This TCR beta chain was identified during a study of T-cell reconstitution after alpha-beta-depleted transplantation in children (dated by TCRdb to about 2016). For the wider study: Using TCR repertoire profiling, the study quantitatively followed how T-cell immune reconstitution unfolded in children after TCRalphabeta/CD19-depleted allogeneic hematopoietic cell transplantation. Overall results and qualifications from the work: The apparently early recovery of alphabetaT-cell counts about two months after transplant reportedly depended on only several hundred rapidly expanded clones that came from non-depleted graft cells. In some patients, the high TCRbeta diversity seen at day 60 was put down to recipient T cells and intrathymic progenitors that had survived conditioning. Hyperexpanded clone frequencies declined over subsequent months; after one year, T-cell counts and TCRbeta diversity were mostly attributed to newly produced T cells.

Relative to germline, V is 3 bases shorter and J is 2 bases shorter, with 14 bases between their ends. The germline V gene (reference sequence) yields DFQATT for CDR1 and SNEGSKA for CDR2. The CDR3, from cysteine to phenylalanine, totals 15 residues. This entry keeps only the CDR3 DNA: 45 bases, framed from base 1. On this clonotype itself: It has no known antigen specificity. No per-base quality is available; no much larger clone lies one base away.

The treatment or condition tag for this specimen amounts to: allogeneic hematopoietic cell transplantation with graft depleted of TCRalphabeta T cells and CD19 B cells. The transplant recipients were children given TCRalphabeta/CD19-depleted allogeneic hematopoietic cell grafts. Library preparation was by PCR. Sequenced on an Illumina HiSeq 2500. TCR library preparation used molecular barcoding, with unique molecular identifiers applied to normalize quantification of the TCRbeta repertoire. The raw public reads went through TCRdb reprocessing: fastp at Q25, MiXCR clone calling, in-frame beta chains kept. Each entry is one CDR3 protein sequence, shown with its most common DNA and genes. The sample contains fewer than 500,000 distinct CDR3 sequences, around two fifths of them found a single time. The top ten clones comprise under 35% of the sample.

The sequence was collected from a girl aged 2 to 9 with aplastic anemia, due to receive a stem cell transplant. Sequencing used PBMCs, obtained before TCRalphabeta/CD19-depleted stem cell transplant. Rearrangement joined TRBV20-1 to TRBJ2-4; the D region possibly corresponds to TRBD2 (7 bases align). The nucleotide sequence is TGCAGTGCTAGCCGGGGGGCCCTCCCCAAAAACATTCAGTACTTC. This gives the protein CSASRGALPKNIQYF.